This is a list of T cell receptor beta chains from one sample in a study of cytomegalovirus exposure and HLA in healthy donors. Assay used: immunoSEQ multiplex PCR; TCRdb lists only in-frame clones, some missing. Of 150,000 to 200,000 clones in the sample, around 74% were seen once. Input material: PBMCs. These receptors all stem from a female donor in good health and CMV-seronegative. Both conserved end residues are part of each CDR3. A D gene is named only where the DNA matches it firmly. Where a row states a size, it is once, few, many or the class of an expanded clone; other rows omit it.

TRBJ1-5	TRBD1	TRBV19	-	TGTGCCAGTAGTACAACAGGGGGTAGGGGTCAGCCCCAGCATTTT	CASSTTGGRGQPQHF
TRBJ2-7	TRBD1	TRBV5-1	-	TGCGCCAGCAGCTTCGAGGGGGCTTCCTACGAGCAGTACTTC	CASSFEGASYEQYF
TRBJ2-6	-	TRBV5-1	-	TGCGCCAGCAGCTTGGGGCCGGCAGGCTCTGGGGCCAACGTCCTGACTTTC	CASSLGPAGSGANVLTF
TRBJ1-2	-	TRBV30	-	TGTGCCTGGAGCGCGGGGGGGGGTCTATCTGGCTACACCTTC	CAWSAGGGLSGYTF
TRBJ1-2	-	TRBV15	-	TGTGCCACCAGCAGAGATACACAGGGTGGATACTATGGCTACACCTTC	CATSRDTQGGYYGYTF
TRBJ1-3	TRBD1	TRBV4-2	-	TGTGCCAGCAGCCAACAAGGACAGGGCCCTGGAAACACCATATATTTT	CASSQQGQGPGNTIYF
TRBJ2-1	TRBD2	TRBV7-3	-	TGTGCCAGCAGCTCCGAGCTAGCGGGGGACAATGAGCAGTTCTTC	CASSSELAGDNEQFF
TRBJ2-5	-	TRBV29-1	-	TGCAGCGTTGGACCAGGCCTTCCAGAGACCCAGTACTTC	CSVGPGLPETQYF
TRBJ2-5	-	TRBV27	-	TGTGCCAGCAGTTCAGGCGGGGTTGGAAAGACCCAGTACTTC	CASSSGGVGKTQYF
TRBJ2-5	-	TRBV5-1	-	TGCGCCAGCAGCTTGGAGGCGGGGACGAGGGAGACCCAGTACTTC	CASSLEAGTRETQYF
TRBJ1-1	-	TRBV6-5	-	TGTGCCAGCAGTTACTTCGGGGGATTGGGAGCTTTCTTT	CASSYFGGLGAFF
TRBJ2-1	-	TRBV2	once	TGTGCCAGCAGTGACCGAGGCACCCCCTACAATGAGCAGTTCTTC	CASSDRGTPYNEQFF
TRBJ1-3	-	TRBV7-8	-	TGTGCCAGCGCCCTCGCGATCCTAACTGGAAACACCATATATTTT	CASALAILTGNTIYF
TRBJ2-1	TRBD2	TRBV5-4	-	TGTGCCAGCAGCTTGAGCGGGGGGAGGCAGGCTGAGCAGTTCTTC	CASSLSGGRQAEQFF
TRBJ1-4	TRBD1	TRBV6-5	-	TGTGCCAGCAGTACACCGGGACAGGGGTACGAAAAACTGTTTTTT	CASSTPGQGYEKLFF
TRBJ2-1	TRBD2	TRBV6-1	-	TGTGCCAGCAGGAAGGGACTAGCGGGGGGCAATGAGCAGTTCTTC	CASRKGLAGGNEQFF
TRBJ2-7	TRBD2	TRBV27	few	TGTGCCAGCAGTTTATTTGGGACTAGTAGTTACGAGCAGTACTTC	CASSLFGTSSYEQYF
TRBJ2-5	-	TRBV7-3	-	TGTGCCAGCAGCTCTCTTGCCTCAGGGACCCAGTACTTC	CASSSLASGTQYF
TRBJ2-1	TRBD2	TRBV30	-	TGTGCCTGGAGTAGCAAGCGGGACGACAATGAGCAGTTCTTC	CAWSSKRDDNEQFF
TRBJ2-3	TRBD1	TRBV30	-	TGTGCCTGTGGGACAGGGAGGACAGATACGCAGTATTTT	CACGTGRTDTQYF
TRBJ2-7	TRBD2	TRBV4-1	-	TGCGCCAGCAGCCAGAGAGGACTAGCGGTGAATGAGCAGTACTTC	CASSQRGLAVNEQYF
TRBJ1-3	-	TRBV2	once	TGTGCCAGCAGTCCACAGGGAAACACCATATATTTT	CASSPQGNTIYF
TRBJ1-2	-	TRBV7-2	few	TGTGCCAGCAGTTCCGACAGCGGGCGGAGATATGGCTACACCTTC	CASSSDSGRRYGYTF
TRBJ1-5	-	TRBV28	-	TGTGCCAGCAACTCCCCGGGATCTTATCAGCCCCAGCATTTT	CASNSPGSYQPQHF
TRBJ1-2	-	TRBV27	-	TGTGCCAGCAGTCCACAGGGTTTTCGCGTCTATGGCTACACCTTC	CASSPQGFRVYGYTF
TRBJ1-1	TRBD1	TRBV27	-	TGTGCCAGCAGTTACAGGGGAGGTACTGAAGCTTTCTTT	CASSYRGGTEAFF
TRBJ1-1	-	TRBV29-1	-	TGCAGCGCCTTGTGGGCTCGTTCTGAAGCTTTCTTT	CSALWARSEAFF
TRBJ1-2	-	TRBV5-6	-	TGTGCCAGCAGCTTGGCTGGAGATCCCAACTATGGCTACACCTTC	CASSLAGDPNYGYTF
TRBJ2-5	TRBD1	TRBV7-9	-	TGTGCCAGCAGCCGGACAGGGGCGGAGACCCAGTACTTC	CASSRTGAETQYF
TRBJ2-2	TRBD2	TRBV5-1	few	TGCGCCAGCAGCTTGGTAGCGGGAGACACCGGGGAGCTGTTTTTT	CASSLVAGDTGELFF
TRBJ1-4	TRBD1	TRBV5-1	-	TGCGCCAGCAGCGACGCGACAGGGGTTAATGAAAAACTGTTTTTT	CASSDATGVNEKLFF
TRBJ1-5	TRBD1	TRBV30	-	TGTGCCTGGAGCCGACAGGGGAATCAGCCCCAGCATTTT	CAWSRQGNQPQHF
TRBJ2-5	-	TRBV5-1	-	TGCGCCAGCAGCTTGACTAAAGAGACCCAGTACTTC	CASSLTKETQYF
TRBJ2-1	TRBD2	TRBV6-1	-	TGTGCCAGCAGTGGGACTAGGGTTATGAGCAATGAGCAGTTCTTC	CASSGTRVMSNEQFF
TRBJ2-7	TRBD2	TRBV2	once	TGTGCCAGCAGTGTGGATAGCGGGAGGCTCGGGGGAGAGCAGTACTTC	CASSVDSGRLGGEQYF
TRBJ1-3	-	TRBV30	few	TGTGCCTGGAGTCTGGGAGTGGAAGGAAACACCATATATTTT	CAWSLGVEGNTIYF
TRBJ1-5	TRBD1	TRBV5-1	-	TGCGCCAGCAGCCCCGGGACAGGGAGTTTCGCCGTGGGCAATCAGCCCCAGCATTTT	CASSPGTGSFAVGNQPQHF
TRBJ1-5	TRBD1	TRBV6-5	-	TGTGCCAGCAGTTACTCGACAGGGGCCCTTTCAGGACCCCAGCATTTT	CASSYSTGALSGPQHF
TRBJ2-7	TRBD1	TRBV9	-	TGTGCCAGCAGTGCAGAGGGACAGAGTAACTACGAGCAGTACTTC	CASSAEGQSNYEQYF
TRBJ2-1	-	TRBV11-2	-	TGTGCCAGCAGCTTAGGTGCAGGGCGGTCCTACAATGAGCAGTTCTTC	CASSLGAGRSYNEQFF
TRBJ1-5	-	TRBV2	-	TGTGCCAGCAGTGGGGAACGGGGGAATAGCAATCAGCCCCAGCATTTT	CASSGERGNSNQPQHF
TRBJ1-5	TRBD1	TRBV30	few	TGTGCCTGGAGTCGAGACAGGGACAATCAGCCCCAGCATTTT	CAWSRDRDNQPQHF
TRBJ1-5	-	TRBV21-1	-	TGTGCCAGCAGCAAAGCCTGGATCTGGGAGGGCAATCAGCCCCAGCATTTT	CASSKAWIWEGNQPQHF
TRBJ1-4	-	TRBV7-6	-	TGTGCCAGCAGCGTGAGTTCCAGGCCGAATGAAAAACTGTTTTTT	CASSVSSRPNEKLFF